Below, one T cell receptor (beta chain) is given with its context. Libraries were prepared by immunoSEQ multiplex PCR; TCRdb keeps only in-frame clonotypes and omits some of them. The sample includes 27,000 or so clones, roughly 80% of them seen just once. Treatment denoted: randomized to nivolumab then ipilimumab (arm A) or the reverse (arm B). This sample stems from a study of sequential checkpoint blockade in melanoma. At the level of the study: Arm A got nivolumab then ipilimumab; arm B the reverse, 1:1. Maintenance nivolumab came after either treatment sequence.

The sequences come from CD8+ T cells sorted from blood (inferred from file names), collected from a patient given nivolumab and ipilimumab in sequence. The sequence was collected from a human donor with melanoma.

DNA for the CDR3: TGTGCCAGCAGCCAAGCCAGTTCGTCTAGCGGGGCCGTAGATACGCAGTATTTT. Its translation is CASSQASSSSGAVDTQYF. The chain couples TRBV4-2 to TRBJ2-3, with TRBD2 identical over 9 bases. This CDR3 is 18 amino acids long. Germline V lookup: CDR1 LGHNA, CDR2 YNFKEQ. The V segment lost 1 base and the J segment 5 bases; nucleotides outside the gene matches: 13.